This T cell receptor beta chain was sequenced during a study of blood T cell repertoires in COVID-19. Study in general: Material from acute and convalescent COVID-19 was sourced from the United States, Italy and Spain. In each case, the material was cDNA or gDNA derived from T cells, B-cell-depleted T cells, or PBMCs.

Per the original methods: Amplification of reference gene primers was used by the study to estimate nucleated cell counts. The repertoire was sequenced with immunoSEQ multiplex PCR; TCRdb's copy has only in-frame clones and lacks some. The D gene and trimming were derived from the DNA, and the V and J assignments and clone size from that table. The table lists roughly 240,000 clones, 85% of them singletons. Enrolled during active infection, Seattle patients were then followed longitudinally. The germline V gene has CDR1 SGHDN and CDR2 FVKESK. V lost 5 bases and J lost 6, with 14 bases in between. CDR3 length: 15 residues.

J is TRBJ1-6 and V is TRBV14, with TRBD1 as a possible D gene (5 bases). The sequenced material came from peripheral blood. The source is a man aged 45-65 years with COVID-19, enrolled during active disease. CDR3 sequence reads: CASSSVGRGNSPLHF. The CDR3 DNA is TGTGCCAGCAGCTCCGTAGGGAGGGGTAATTCACCCCTCCACTTT.